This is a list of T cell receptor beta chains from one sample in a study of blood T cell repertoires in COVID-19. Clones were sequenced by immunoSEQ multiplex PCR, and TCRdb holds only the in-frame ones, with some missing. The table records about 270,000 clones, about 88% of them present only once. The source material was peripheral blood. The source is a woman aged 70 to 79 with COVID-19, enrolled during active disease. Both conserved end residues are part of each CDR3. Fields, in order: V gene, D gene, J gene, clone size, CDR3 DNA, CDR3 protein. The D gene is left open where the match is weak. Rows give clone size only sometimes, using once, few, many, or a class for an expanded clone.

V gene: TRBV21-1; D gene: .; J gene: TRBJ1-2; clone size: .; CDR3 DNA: TGTGCCAGCAGCAAAGGGCTTGATGGCTACACCTTC; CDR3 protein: CASSKGLDGYTF
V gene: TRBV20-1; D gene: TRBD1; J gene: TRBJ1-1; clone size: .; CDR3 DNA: TGCAGTGCTAGTGCCGGGACAGGGGGGATCGGAGCTTTCTTT; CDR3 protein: CSASAGTGGIGAFF
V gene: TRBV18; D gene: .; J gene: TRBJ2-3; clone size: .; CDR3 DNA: TGTGCCAGCTCACCCGGAGGGGGCCCCACAGATACGCAGTATTTT; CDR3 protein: CASSPGGGPTDTQYF
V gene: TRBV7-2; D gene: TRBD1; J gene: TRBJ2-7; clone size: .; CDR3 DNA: TGTGCCAGCAGCTGGACAGGGGGGAGCTACGAGCAGTACTTC; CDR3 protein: CASSWTGGSYEQYF
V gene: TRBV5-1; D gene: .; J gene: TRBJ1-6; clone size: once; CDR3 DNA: TGCGCCAGCAGCAGGTCTTCCGGGACGGGGGATTCACCCCTCCACTTT; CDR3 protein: CASSRSSGTGDSPLHF
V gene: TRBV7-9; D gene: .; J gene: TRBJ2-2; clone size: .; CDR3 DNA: TGTGCCAGCAGCTTCGGCAGGGACACCGGGGAGCTGTTTTTT; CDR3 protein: CASSFGRDTGELFF
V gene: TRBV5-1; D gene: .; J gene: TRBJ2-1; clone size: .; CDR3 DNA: TGCGCCAGCAGCTTGGACATCACCTCCTACAATGAGCAGTTCTTC; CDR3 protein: CASSLDITSYNEQFF
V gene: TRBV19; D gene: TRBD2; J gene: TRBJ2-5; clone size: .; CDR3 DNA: TGTGCCAGCCAAGGCGGGGGGGACCGGACCCAGTACTTC; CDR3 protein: CASQGGGDRTQYF
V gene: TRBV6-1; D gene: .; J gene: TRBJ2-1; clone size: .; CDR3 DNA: TGTGCCAGCAGTGAAGAGTTTAGTGAGCAGTTCTTC; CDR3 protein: CASSEEFSEQFF
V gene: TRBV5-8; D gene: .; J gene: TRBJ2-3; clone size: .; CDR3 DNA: TGTGCCAGCAGCTTGGGTCCGGGGGGCTACACAGATACGCAGTATTTT; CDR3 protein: CASSLGPGGYTDTQYF
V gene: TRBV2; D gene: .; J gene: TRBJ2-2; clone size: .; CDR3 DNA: TGTGCCAGCACCCGAGCGACAGAAGCTATCGGGGAGCTGTTTTTT; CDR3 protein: CASTRATEAIGELFF
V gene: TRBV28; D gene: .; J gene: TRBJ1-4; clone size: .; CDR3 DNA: TGTGCCAGCAGTTTAATCGACGGGAATAATGAAAAACTGTTTTTT; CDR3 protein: CASSLIDGNNEKLFF
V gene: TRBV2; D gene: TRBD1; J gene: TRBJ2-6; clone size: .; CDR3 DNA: TGTGCCAGCAGTGAAGCCAGGGGGCGCACTGGGGCCAACGTCCTGACTTTC; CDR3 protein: CASSEARGRTGANVLTF
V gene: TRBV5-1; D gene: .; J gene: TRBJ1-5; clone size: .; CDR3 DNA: TGCGCCTCCAGGGAATATAGCAATCAGCCCCAGCATTTT; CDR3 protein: CASREYSNQPQHF
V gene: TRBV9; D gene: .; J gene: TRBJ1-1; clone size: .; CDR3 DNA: TGTGCCAGCAGCGTAGAGTCCGGAGGTGAAGCTTTCTTT; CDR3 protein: CASSVESGGEAFF
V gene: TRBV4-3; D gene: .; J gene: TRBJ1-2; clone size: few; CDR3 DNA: TGCGCCAGCAGCCCACAGGGCAGCGACTCCTACTATGGCTACACCTTC; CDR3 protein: CASSPQGSDSYYGYTF
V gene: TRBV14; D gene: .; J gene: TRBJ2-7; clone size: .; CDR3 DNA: TGTGCCAGCAGCCCAAGGGGCAGAAGTCCCAACTACGAGCAGTACTTC; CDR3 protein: CASSPRGRSPNYEQYF
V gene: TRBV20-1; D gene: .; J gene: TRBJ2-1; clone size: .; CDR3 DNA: TGCAGTGCTCGACAGGTCGATGAGCAGTTCTTC; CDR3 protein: CSARQVDEQFF
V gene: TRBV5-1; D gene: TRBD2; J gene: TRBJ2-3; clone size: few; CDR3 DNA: TGCGCCAGCAGCTCAGCGGGGGCCCTCACAGATACGCAGTATTTT; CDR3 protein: CASSSAGALTDTQYF
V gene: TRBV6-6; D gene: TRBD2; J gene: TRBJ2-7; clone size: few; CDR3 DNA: TGTGCCAGCAGTTCGAGGCGGGGGGCGACCTACGAGCAGTACTTC; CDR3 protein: CASSSRRGATYEQYF
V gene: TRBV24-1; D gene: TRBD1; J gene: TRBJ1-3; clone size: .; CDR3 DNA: TGTGCCACCAGTGATGCCGGGACAGCTGGAAACACCATATATTTT; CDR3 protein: CATSDAGTAGNTIYF
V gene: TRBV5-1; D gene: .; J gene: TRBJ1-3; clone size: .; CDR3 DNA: TGCGCCAGCAGCCCCGTTAGCTCTGGAAACACCATATATTTT; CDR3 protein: CASSPVSSGNTIYF
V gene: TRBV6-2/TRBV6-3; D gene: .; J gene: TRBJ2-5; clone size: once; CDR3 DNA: TGTGCCAGCAGCGCGGGTTTCCAAGAGACCCAGTACTTC; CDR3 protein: CASSAGFQETQYF
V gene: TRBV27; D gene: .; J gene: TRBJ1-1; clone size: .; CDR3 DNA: TGTGCCAGCAGTTTTGGGGCCGGCACTGAAGCTTTCTTT; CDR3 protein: CASSFGAGTEAFF
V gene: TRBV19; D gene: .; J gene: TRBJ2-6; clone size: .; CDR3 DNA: TGTGCCAGTAGGAAGACAGTCTCTGGGGCCAACGTCCTGACTTTC; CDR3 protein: CASRKTVSGANVLTF
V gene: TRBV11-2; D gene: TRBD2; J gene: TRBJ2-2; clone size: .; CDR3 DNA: TGTGCCAGCAGGTGGCTAGCGGGGGGATACACCGGGGAGCTGTTTTTT; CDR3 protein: CASRWLAGGYTGELFF
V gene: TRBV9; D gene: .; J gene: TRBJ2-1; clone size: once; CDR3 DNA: TGTGCCAGCAGCGTAGGTTGGCCTGGAGTGCAGTTCTTC; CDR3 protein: CASSVGWPGVQFF
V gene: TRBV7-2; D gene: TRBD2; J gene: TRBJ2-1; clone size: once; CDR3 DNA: TGTGCCAGCAGCTTCACGACGGGGGGCTACAATGAGCAGTTCTTC; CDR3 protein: CASSFTTGGYNEQFF
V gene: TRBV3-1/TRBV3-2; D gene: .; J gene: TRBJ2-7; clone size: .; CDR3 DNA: TGTGCCAGCAGCCAACTCTCCGAACAGGGTTACGAGCAGTACTTC; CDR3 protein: CASSQLSEQGYEQYF